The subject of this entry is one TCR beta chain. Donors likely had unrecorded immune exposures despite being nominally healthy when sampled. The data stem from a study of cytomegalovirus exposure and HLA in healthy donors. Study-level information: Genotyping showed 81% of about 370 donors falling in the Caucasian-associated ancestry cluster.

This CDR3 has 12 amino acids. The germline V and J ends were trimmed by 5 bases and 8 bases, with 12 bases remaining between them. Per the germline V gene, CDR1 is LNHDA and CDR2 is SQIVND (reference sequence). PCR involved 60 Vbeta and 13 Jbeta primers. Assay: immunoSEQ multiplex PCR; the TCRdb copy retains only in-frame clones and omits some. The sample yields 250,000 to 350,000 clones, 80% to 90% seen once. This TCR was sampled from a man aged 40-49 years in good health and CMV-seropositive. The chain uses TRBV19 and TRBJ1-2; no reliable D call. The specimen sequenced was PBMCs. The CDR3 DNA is TGTGCCAGTAGTGAGTTCGGGAGCGGCTACACCTTC. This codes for CASSEFGSGYTF.